Following are 8 T cell receptor beta chains from one sample sequenced in a study of blood T cell repertoires in COVID-19 (TCRdb year 2020). Libraries came from the immunoSEQ multiplex PCR assay. The table comes from immuneACCESS by way of TCRdb, which keeps in-frame sequences with V and J called. Part of the clones is missing from these tables; in studies checked, under half for an unresolved V gene and the rest for unknown reasons. The sample profile shows 330,000 or so clones; about nine tenths of them were found once. Together, the top ten hold 9.5% to 10% of the sample. The sequencing input was peripheral blood. These receptor sequences come from a man aged 30 to 45 with COVID-19, enrolled during active disease.

This chain uses TRBV3-1 (or the pseudogene TRBV3-2) with TRBJ1-2; 7 bases match TRBD1. Looked up from germline, CDR1 is LGHDT and CDR2 is YNNKEL (reference sequence). The V and J ends lost 0 bases and 4 bases, in that order; junction bases with no gene match: 14. CDR3 size: 18 residues. The CDR3 protein is CASSQERGPQGNAYGYTF. The CDR3 coding sequence is TGTGCCAGCAGCCAAGAGAGGGGGCCACAGGGGAACGCCTATGGCTACACCTTC.

V gene TRBV7-9 combines with J gene TRBJ1-2, with TRBD1 matching 10 bases. This CDR3 region has 14 residues. Germline values: CDR1 SEHNR, CDR2 FQNEAQ (reference sequence). V was clipped by 5 bases and J by 4 bases; unmatched bases: 4. The CDR3 DNA reads TGTGCCAGCAGCACTTGGACAGGGGGCTATGGCTACACCTTC. It specifies CASSTWTGGYGYTF.

This sequence joins TRBV13 and TRBJ1-2; 8 nucleotides align to TRBD1. Trimming at V came to 5 bases and at J to 4 bases, leaving 9 bases not matched to a gene. The CDR3 is made up of 15 amino acids. The germline CDR1 and CDR2 sequences are PRHDT and FYEKMQ (reference sequence). Here the CDR3 reads CASSRRTGKIYGYTF. Here the CDR3 DNA reads TGTGCCAGCAGCCGACGGACAGGGAAGATCTATGGCTACACCTTC.

V gene TRBV9 combines with J gene TRBJ1-1, with 12 bases identical to TRBD1. Unmatched junction bases numbered 1, after V lost 3 bases and J lost 1 base. The CDR3 consists of 15 residues. CDR1 SGDLS and CDR2 YYNGEE come from the germline V gene. The CDR3 here is CASSGDRGRNTEAFF. CDR3 sequence (DNA): TGTGCCAGCAGCGGGGACAGGGGGCGGAACACTGAAGCTTTCTTT.

With respect to this clone: Germline and junction disagree at one end, which may indicate a read error. CDR3 bases: TGTGCCAGTAGTATAGGACAGGGGAACGCCGGGGAGCTGTTTTTT. Encoded protein: CASSIGQGNAGELFF. The V call is TRBV19, the J call TRBJ2-2, with TRBD1 matching 8 bases. The CDR3 has 15 residues. From germline, CDR1 is LNHDA and CDR2 SQIVND (reference sequence).

This clone occurred a few times. The genes are TRBV7-2 and TRBJ1-5, with unresolved D. Trimming left V 3 bases short and J 7 bases short, with 10 bases between. Germline loops: CDR1 SGHTA, CDR2 FQGNSA. The CDR3 length is 13 residues. CDR3 coding DNA: TGTGCCAGCAGCTTCCCAGGACTGCAGCCCCAGCATTTT. Residues: CASSFPGLQPQHF.

This chain joins TRBV7-2 and TRBJ1-2; 7 bases match TRBD1. The CDR3 length is 14 residues. J was trimmed by 5 bases and V by 5 bases; bases with no gene match: 8. Germline V lookup: CDR1 SGHTA, CDR2 FQGNSA. As DNA, the CDR3 is TGTGCCAGCAGCCTGAACAGGGGCCGGTATGGCTACACCTTC. As protein: CASSLNRGRYGYTF.

This clone was seen a few times. The rearrangement uses TRBV9 and TRBJ2-3; D is possibly TRBD2 (6 bases). V was cut by 0 bases and J by 2 bases, with 13 bases left in between. There are 16 residues in the CDR3. Per the germline V gene, CDR1 is SGDLS and CDR2 is YYNGEE. The CDR3 here is CASSVDGRGATDTQYF. The CDR3 DNA is TGTGCCAGCAGCGTAGACGGGCGGGGTGCCACAGATACGCAGTATTTT. The variable domain in full, with the rest retrieved from reference TRBV9 and TRBJ2-3, is DSGVTQTPKHLITATGQRVTLRCSPRSGDLSVYWYQQSLDQGLQFLIQYYNGEERAKGNILERFSAQQFPDLHSELNLSSLELGDSALYFCASSVDGRGATDTQYFGPGTRLTVL.